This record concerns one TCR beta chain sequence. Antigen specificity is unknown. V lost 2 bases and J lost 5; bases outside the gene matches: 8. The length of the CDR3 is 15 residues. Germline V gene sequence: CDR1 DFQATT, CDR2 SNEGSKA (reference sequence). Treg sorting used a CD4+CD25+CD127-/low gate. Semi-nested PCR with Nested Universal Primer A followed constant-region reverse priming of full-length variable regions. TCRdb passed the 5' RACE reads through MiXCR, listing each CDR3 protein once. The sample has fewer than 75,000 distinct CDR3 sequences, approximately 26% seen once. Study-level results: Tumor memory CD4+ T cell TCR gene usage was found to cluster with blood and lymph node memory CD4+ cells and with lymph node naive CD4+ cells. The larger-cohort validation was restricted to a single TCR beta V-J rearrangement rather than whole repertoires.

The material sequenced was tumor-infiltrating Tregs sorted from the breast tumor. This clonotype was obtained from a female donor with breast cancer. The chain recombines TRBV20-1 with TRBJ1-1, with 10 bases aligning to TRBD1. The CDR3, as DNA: TGCAGTGCTAGAATGGCGGGACAGGGGTCTACTGAAGCTTTCTTT. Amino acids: CSARMAGQGSTEAFF.